The clone carrying this T cell receptor (beta chain) has only a few counts. The target antigen is unknown. Assays examined 75,000 to 100,000 TCR templates per sample. The protocol was immunoSEQ multiplex PCR, while the TCRdb copy is restricted to in-frame clones and leaves out a portion. The sample includes approximately 100,000 clones, 90% to 95% of them seen just once. The ends were cut back, 3 bases at V and 0 bases at J, with 6 bases in the middle. This CDR3 has 13 amino acids. Germline assignment: CDR1 ENHRY and CDR2 SYGVKD. These data are taken from a study of siplizumab effects on memory and regulatory T cells. Notes on the study in general: Unstimulated subset assignment was obtained for only a minor fraction of alloreactive clones. Unstimulated naive T cells seemed to show more diversity than memory cells did, and they also seemed to be among the major contributors to the alloresponse. Whether the proliferating Tregs (from siplizumab cultures) were suppressive was not confirmed.

Sequenced: non-Treg CD4+ T cells sorted from blood. The chain employs TRBV10-3 and TRBJ2-7; possible D gene TRBD1, 5 bases. The sequence came from a human donor in good health. Here the CDR3 reads CAISDRASYEQYF. The CDR3 DNA is TGTGCCATCAGTGACAGGGCCTCCTACGAGCAGTACTTC.